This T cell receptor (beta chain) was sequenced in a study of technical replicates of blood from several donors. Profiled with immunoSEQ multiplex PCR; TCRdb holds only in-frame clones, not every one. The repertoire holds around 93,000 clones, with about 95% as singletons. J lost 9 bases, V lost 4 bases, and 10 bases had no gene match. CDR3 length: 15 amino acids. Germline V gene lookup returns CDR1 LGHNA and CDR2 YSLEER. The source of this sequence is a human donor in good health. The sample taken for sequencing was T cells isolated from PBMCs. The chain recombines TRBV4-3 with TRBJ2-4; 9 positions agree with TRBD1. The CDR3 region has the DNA TGCGCCAGCAGCCCGAACAGGGGGACAGGGAGCATTCAGTACTTC. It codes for CASSPNRGTGSIQYF.